Sequencing of this TCR beta chain was carried out in a study of beta chain features in type 1 diabetes. Sorted populations all exceeded 95% purity. Deletions cut 5 bases from V and 2 bases from J, with 18 bases between. Germline V CDR1 and CDR2: SGHTA, FQGNSA. The CDR3 runs 16 residues. Sequencing targeted expressed TCRB transcripts, as all isolated RNA had been reverse transcribed. Sequencing used immunoSEQ multiplex PCR; TCRdb keeps in-frame clones, though not all of them. The data show 200,000 to 300,000 clones, about 70% seen once. The rearrangement links TRBV7-2 to TRBJ2-5, with D tentatively TRBD1 (5 bases). The sample consisted of naive CD4+ T cells from blood. This receptor was taken from a man aged 30 to 39 in good health. CDR3 DNA sequence: TGTGCCAGCAGCCCTCGCAGGGCTCCACGACAAGAGACCCAGTACTTC. The encoded protein is CASSPRRAPRQETQYF.